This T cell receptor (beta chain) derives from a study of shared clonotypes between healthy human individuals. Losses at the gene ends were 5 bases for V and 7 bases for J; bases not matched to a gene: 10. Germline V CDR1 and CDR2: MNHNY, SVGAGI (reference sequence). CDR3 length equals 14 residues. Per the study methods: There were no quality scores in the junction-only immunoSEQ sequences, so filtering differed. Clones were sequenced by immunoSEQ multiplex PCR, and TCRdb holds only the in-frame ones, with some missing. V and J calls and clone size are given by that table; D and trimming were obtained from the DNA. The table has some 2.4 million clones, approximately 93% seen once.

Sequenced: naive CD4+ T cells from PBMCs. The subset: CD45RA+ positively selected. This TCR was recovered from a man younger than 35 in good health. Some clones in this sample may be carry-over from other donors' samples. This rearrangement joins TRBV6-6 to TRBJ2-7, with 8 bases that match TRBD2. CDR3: CASSLRSGGGEQYF. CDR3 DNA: TGTGCCAGCAGTCTACGGTCGGGAGGGGGGGAGCAGTACTTC.